This T cell receptor (beta chain) was sequenced for a study of T-cell memory formation after mild COVID-19. Study results and caveats: Clones contracting over day 15 to 85 were CD4/CD8 balanced, with later expanders leaning CD4+. The second-wave clones peaking on day 37 were not confirmed as SARS-CoV-2-specific. CD8+ contracting clones occupied EMRA, while CD4+ ones occupied mainly CM and EM.

With constant-segment primers, 5'RACE yielded cDNA libraries of TCR alpha and TCR beta that carried sample barcodes and UMIs. TCRdb fed the 5' RACE reads into MiXCR, producing one record per CDR3 protein. Counted here are roughly 600,000 distinct CDR3 sequences, over 15% occurring once; the ten biggest clones make up about 12%. In this sample, this clonotype turned up a few times. Antigen unknown. At one end, the junction sequence differs from germline, possibly due to a read error. The CDR3 runs 13 residues. Germline loops: CDR1 KGHDR, CDR2 SFDVKD. The specimen sequenced was PBMCs or a T cell subset sorted from them (not recorded which). This chain uses TRBV24-1 with TRBJ2-1; the D gene is possibly TRBD2 (5 bases). The clonotype originates from an adult woman who had mild COVID-19 (a few samples of this study predate the infection). Cell type and time point are not known. As DNA, the CDR3 is TGTGCCACCAGTGACCACAGTGTCGAGGGTCTGTCCTTC. It is translated as CATSDHSVEGLSF.